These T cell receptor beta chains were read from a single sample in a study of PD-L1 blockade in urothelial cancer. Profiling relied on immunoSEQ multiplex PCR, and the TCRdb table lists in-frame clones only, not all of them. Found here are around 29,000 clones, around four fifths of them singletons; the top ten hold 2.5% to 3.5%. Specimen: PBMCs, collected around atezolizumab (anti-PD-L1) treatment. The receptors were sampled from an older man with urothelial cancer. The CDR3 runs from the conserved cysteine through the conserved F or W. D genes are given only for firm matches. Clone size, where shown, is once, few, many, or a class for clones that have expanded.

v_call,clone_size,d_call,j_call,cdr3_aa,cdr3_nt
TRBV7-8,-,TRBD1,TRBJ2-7,CASSLAGGQGYEQYF,TGTGCCAGCAGCTTAGCCGGGGGACAGGGTTACGAGCAGTACTTC
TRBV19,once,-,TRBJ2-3,CASSAYRGSSDTQYF,TGTGCCAGTAGTGCTTATAGGGGGTCCTCGGATACGCAGTATTTT
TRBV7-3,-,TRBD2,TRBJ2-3,CASSSSGTSGHTQYF,TGTGCCAGCAGCTCCTCCGGGACTAGCGGACATACGCAGTATTTT
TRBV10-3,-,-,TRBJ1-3,CAIQGSTGNTIYF,TGTGCCATACAGGGTTCGACGGGAAACACCATATATTTT
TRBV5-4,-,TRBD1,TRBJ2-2,CASSSYTGVPGELFF,TGTGCCAGCAGTTCTTACACAGGGGTACCCGGGGAGCTGTTTTTT
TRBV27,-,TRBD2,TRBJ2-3,CASSLFSSFARGGDTQYF,TGTGCCAGCAGTTTATTTTCTAGTTTCGCGCGGGGGGGAGATACGCAGTATTTT
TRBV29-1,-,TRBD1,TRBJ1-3,CSVADRGHGNTIYF,TGCAGCGTAGCCGACAGGGGGCATGGAAACACCATATATTTT
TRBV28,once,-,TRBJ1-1,CASSPTTGQEAFF,TGTGCCAGCAGTCCCACGACAGGCCAGGAAGCTTTCTTT
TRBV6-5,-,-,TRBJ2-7,CASSRLTGKGYEQYF,TGTGCCAGCAGTCGCTTAACAGGGAAGGGCTACGAGCAGTACTTC
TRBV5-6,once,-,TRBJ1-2,CASSSQGEEGYGYTF,TGTGCCAGCAGCTCACAGGGTGAAGAGGGCTATGGCTACACCTTC
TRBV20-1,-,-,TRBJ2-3,CSTRHTDTQYF,TGCAGCACGCGACACACAGATACGCAGTATTTT
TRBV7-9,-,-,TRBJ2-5,CASSLGGPETQYF,TGTGCCAGCAGCTTGGGGGGACCGGAGACCCAGTACTTC
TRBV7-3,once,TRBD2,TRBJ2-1,CASRSGLAGYYEQFF,TGTGCCAGCAGGTCGGGACTAGCGGGATACTATGAGCAGTTCTTC
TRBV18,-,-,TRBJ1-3,CASSPSQGNTIYF,TGTGCCAGCTCACCGTCACAGGGAAACACCATATATTTT
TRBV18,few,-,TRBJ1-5,CASSPGLRTQLNPNQPQHF,TGTGCCAGCTCACCGGGATTGAGGACACAACTGAACCCCAATCAGCCCCAGCATTTT
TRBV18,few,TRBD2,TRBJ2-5,CASSPPLAESSFAGGRETQYF,TGTGCCAGCTCACCACCACTAGCGGAGTCTTCTTTTGCGGGCGGCCGGGAGACCCAGTACTTC
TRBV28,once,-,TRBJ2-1,CASSTNGGEQFF,TGTGCCAGCAGCACTAACGGGGGTGAGCAGTTCTTC
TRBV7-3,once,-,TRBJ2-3,CASSLTAGLDTQYF,TGTGCCAGCAGCTTAACGGCGGGGTTAGATACGCAGTATTTT
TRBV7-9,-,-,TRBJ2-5,CASSSQGRRETQYF,TGTGCCAGCAGCTCTCAGGGAAGAAGAGAGACCCAGTACTTC
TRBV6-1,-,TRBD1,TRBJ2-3,CASSQRHRGDTQYF,TGTGCCAGCAGCCAACGCCACAGGGGAGATACGCAGTATTTT
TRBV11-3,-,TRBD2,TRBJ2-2,CASSWGGGTGELFF,TGTGCCAGCAGCTGGGGCGGGGGAACCGGGGAGCTGTTTTTT
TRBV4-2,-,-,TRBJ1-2,CASSQEGVSYGYTF,TGTGCCAGCAGCCAAGAAGGGGTTAGCTATGGCTACACCTTC
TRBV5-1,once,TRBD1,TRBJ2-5,CASTPSLTGAYGETQYF,TGCGCCAGCACACCCTCCTTAACAGGGGCCTATGGGGAGACCCAGTACTTC
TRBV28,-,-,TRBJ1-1,CASSLRQQNTEAFF,TGTGCCAGCAGTTTACGTCAACAGAACACTGAAGCTTTCTTT
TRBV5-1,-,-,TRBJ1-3,CASSLTLTSSGNTIYF,TGCGCCAGCAGCTTGACGCTCACAAGCTCTGGAAACACCATATATTTT
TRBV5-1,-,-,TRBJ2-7,CASSLNGYEQYF,TGCGCCAGCAGCTTAAACGGCTACGAGCAGTACTTC
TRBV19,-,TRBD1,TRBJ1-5,CASSPGTGGKRQPQHF,TGTGCCAGTAGTCCCGGGACAGGGGGCAAGAGACAGCCCCAGCATTTT
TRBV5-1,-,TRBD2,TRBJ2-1,CASTLLAGFYNEQFF,TGCGCCAGTACCCTACTAGCGGGGTTTTACAATGAGCAGTTCTTC
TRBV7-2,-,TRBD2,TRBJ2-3,CASSSTSGGARDTQYF,TGTGCCAGCAGCTCGACTAGCGGGGGGGCCAGGGATACGCAGTATTTT
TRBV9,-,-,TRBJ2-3,CASSKPGHSSTDTQYF,TGTGCCAGCAGCAAACCGGGACACTCTAGCACAGATACGCAGTATTTT
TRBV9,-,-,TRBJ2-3,CASSVAQGDTQYF,TGTGCCAGCAGCGTAGCTCAGGGAGATACGCAGTATTTT
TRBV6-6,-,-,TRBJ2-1,CASSYLRGGSYNEQFF,TGTGCCAGCAGTTACCTGAGGGGGGGGTCCTACAATGAGCAGTTCTTC
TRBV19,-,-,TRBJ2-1,CASSPAGNEQFF,TGTGCCAGTAGCCCAGCGGGCAATGAGCAGTTCTTC
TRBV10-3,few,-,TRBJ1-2,CAISEEGTPNYGYTF,TGTGCCATCAGTGAAGAAGGGACTCCTAACTATGGCTACACCTTC